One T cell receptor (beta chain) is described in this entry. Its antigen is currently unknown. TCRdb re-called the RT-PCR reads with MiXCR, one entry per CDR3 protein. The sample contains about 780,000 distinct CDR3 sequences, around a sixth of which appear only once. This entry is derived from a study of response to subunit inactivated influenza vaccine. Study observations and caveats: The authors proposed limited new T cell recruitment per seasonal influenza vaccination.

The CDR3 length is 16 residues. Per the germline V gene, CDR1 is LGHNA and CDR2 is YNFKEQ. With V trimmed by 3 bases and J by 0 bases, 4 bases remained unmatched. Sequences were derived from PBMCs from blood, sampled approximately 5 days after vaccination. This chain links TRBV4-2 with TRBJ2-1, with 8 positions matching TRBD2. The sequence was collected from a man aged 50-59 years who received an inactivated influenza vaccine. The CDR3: CASSQNSGASYNEQFF. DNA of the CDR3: TGTGCCAGCAGCCAGAATAGCGGGGCCTCCTACAATGAGCAGTTCTTC.